This is a list of T cell receptor beta chains from one sample in a study of cytomegalovirus exposure and HLA in healthy donors. Sequencing was performed with immunoSEQ multiplex PCR; in TCRdb, only in-frame clones are kept and a portion is missing. The table lists about 190,000 clones, almost 75% of them singletons, with approximately 2.8% in the top ten. Source material: PBMCs. All receptors derive from a woman aged 25-40 years in good health and CMV-seropositive. Both conserved end residues are part of each CDR3. D genes are given only for firm matches. Expanded clones get a size class; other rows say once, few or many, or leave the size out.

j_call clone_size v_call d_call cdr3_nt cdr3_aa
TRBJ2-5 . TRBV5-6 TRBD1 TGTGCCAGCAGGAGGACAGGGGAGGGGGAGACCCAGTACTTC CASRRTGEGETQYF
TRBJ2-7 . TRBV14 . TGTGCCAGCAGCCAAGATACAGGTGTCTCTCCCCGCAACGAGCAGTACTTC CASSQDTGVSPRNEQYF
TRBJ2-1 few TRBV19 TRBD2 TGTGCCAGTAGTATAGGGACTAGCGGGAGCAATGAGCAGTTCTTC CASSIGTSGSNEQFF
TRBJ2-1 . TRBV28 . TGTGCCAGCAGTTTTGAGAGCGGCCCTTACAATGAGCAGTTCTTC CASSFESGPYNEQFF
TRBJ2-5 . TRBV5-1 . TGCGCCAGCAGCCCATCGGGCCAAGAGACCCAGTACTTC CASSPSGQETQYF
TRBJ2-3 . TRBV28 . TGTGCCAGCACGAACAGGCCCCCCAGCACAGATACGCAGTATTTT CASTNRPPSTDTQYF
TRBJ1-4 . TRBV19 . TGTGCCAGTAGTCCCTTACAGGGACCTAATGAAAAACTGTTTTTT CASSPLQGPNEKLFF
TRBJ2-1 few TRBV11-2 TRBD1 TGTGCCAGCACTCGACAGGGCATCAACTACAATGAGCAGTTCTTC CASTRQGINYNEQFF
TRBJ2-2 once TRBV4-1 . TGCGCCAGCAGCCAAGGAGGACAGAACACCGGGGAGCTGTTTTTT CASSQGGQNTGELFF
TRBJ2-7 . TRBV4-2 TRBD2 TGTGCCAGCAGCCAAACCCCGGGACTAGCGGCCGAGCAGTACTTC CASSQTPGLAAEQYF
TRBJ1-1 . TRBV19 TRBD1 TGTGCCAGTAGTATGGGACAGGGGAGCCAAGCTTTCTTT CASSMGQGSQAFF
TRBJ2-6 few TRBV15 . TGTGCCACCAGCAGAGATCAGGGGACAGGGGCCAACGTCCTGACTTTC CATSRDQGTGANVLTF
TRBJ2-1 . TRBV7-9 TRBD1 TGTGCCAGCAGCCCGCAGGGGGCCATTACGGCCCACAATGAGCAGTTCTTC CASSPQGAITAHNEQFF
TRBJ2-7 . TRBV6-7 . TGTGCCAGCAGTCCGCTTGCGACTACCTACGAGCAGTACTTC CASSPLATTYEQYF
TRBJ2-7 once TRBV6-6 TRBD2 TGTGCCAGCAGTTACTTAGCGGGAAGTGAGCAGTACTTC CASSYLAGSEQYF
TRBJ1-4 . TRBV11-2 . TGTGCCAGCAGCCTGCGGTGGAGTGAAAAACTGTTTTTT CASSLRWSEKLFF
TRBJ1-2 . TRBV28 TRBD1 TGTGCCAGCAGTTTATCGACAGGGGACGGCTACACCTTC CASSLSTGDGYTF
TRBJ2-3 . TRBV2 TRBD2 TGTGCCGGCAGTGAATCCGCGGGAGGGATTACGCAGTATTTT CAGSESAGGITQYF
TRBJ2-7 few TRBV27 TRBD1 TGTGCCAGCAGCCGTACAGGGGGCGCTGGAACCTACGAGCAGTACTTC CASSRTGGAGTYEQYF
TRBJ1-1 few TRBV11-2 TRBD1 TGTGCCAGCAGCGTGGACAGGGTCCGTGAAGCTTTCTTT CASSVDRVREAFF
TRBJ2-1 once TRBV6-4 . TGTGCCAGCAGTGAGCAGGGTTCGGACAATGAGCAGTTCTTC CASSEQGSDNEQFF
TRBJ2-2 . TRBV25-1 . TGTGCCAGCAGTGGAGGTGGTGGTAGACTCTACACCGGGGAGCTGTTTTTT CASSGGGGRLYTGELFF
TRBJ1-5 . TRBV19 . TGTGCCAGTAGTACCCCTGAGGGAAGGACTTATCAGCCCCAGCATTTT CASSTPEGRTYQPQHF
TRBJ2-7 once TRBV27 TRBD1 TGTGCCAGCAGTCCTTCAGGGACAGGGGCCTCCTACGAGCAGTACTTC CASSPSGTGASYEQYF
TRBJ2-3 . TRBV28 . . CASSPNRDRFFGDTQYF
TRBJ1-5 few TRBV5-5 TRBD1 TGTGCCAGCAGCTTGGGGGGACAGGGAGATCAGCCCCAGCATTTT CASSLGGQGDQPQHF
TRBJ2-5 . TRBV9 . TGTGCCAGCAGCCCAGGCGGCGGGAAGGGGTTTCAAGAGACCCAGTACTTC CASSPGGGKGFQETQYF
TRBJ2-3 once TRBV5-4 . TGTGCCAGCAGCTTGCAACAGGATACAGATACGCAGTATTTT CASSLQQDTDTQYF